One sample yielded the 7 T cell receptor beta chains listed below, sequenced in a study of blood T cell repertoires in COVID-19. The method was immunoSEQ multiplex PCR; TCRdb's version includes in-frame clones alone and lacks a portion of them. Of about 49,000 clones listed, 70% to 90% are singletons. Sequences were obtained from peripheral blood. Receptor source: a human donor in a cohort sampled during active COVID-19.

This rearrangement joins TRBV5-6 to TRBJ1-4; possible D gene TRBD1, 5 bases. The CDR3 totals 15 residues. Trimming cost V 4 bases and J 6 bases, with 16 bases left between them. CDR1 is SGHDT, CDR2 YYEEEE, per germline. CDR3: CASSPHDSGHEKLFF. The CDR3 nucleotides are TGTGCCAGCAGCCCGCACGACAGTGGGCATGAAAAACTGTTTTTT.

V usage is TRBV5-8 and J usage is TRBJ2-1; TRBD1 matches at 11 bases. With 2 bases clipped from V and 12 bases from J, the junction kept 13 bases outside the gene matches. Germline CDR1 reads SGHTS; CDR2 reads YDEGEE. The CDR3 contains 16 residues. Here the CDR3 DNA reads TGTGCCAGCAGCTTACCCGGGACAGGGGGGGAAAGGTGGCAGTTCTTC. Protein sequence: CASSLPGTGGERWQFF.

This clone was detected only once. The V call is TRBV18, the J call TRBJ1-5, with unresolved D. Per germline, CDR1 KGHSH and CDR2 LQKENI. CDR3 length equals 13 residues. Trimming cost V 3 bases and J 3 bases, with 6 bases left between them. CDR3 sequence (DNA): TGTGCCAGCTCACCGGCGGACAATCAGCCCCAGCATTTT. It encodes CASSPADNQPQHF.

The chain has TRBV7-9 and TRBJ2-6; D gene ambiguous. The CDR3 covers 16 residues. V lost 5 bases to trimming and J lost 3 bases, with 14 bases between them. Germline V lookup: CDR1 SEHNR, CDR2 FQNEAQ (reference sequence). In DNA form, the CDR3 reads TGTGCCAGCAGCCCCAAGGTCCGGGTTGGGGCCAACGTCCTGACTTTC. Translated: CASSPKVRVGANVLTF.

This sequence joins TRBV19 and TRBJ2-2; 8 nucleotides match TRBD2. CDR3 length: 16 residues. Germline V CDR1 and CDR2: LNHDA, SQIVND (reference sequence). V lost 0 bases and J lost 7; bases outside the gene matches: 7. The CDR3: CASSIEGAGAIGELFF. CDR3 coding DNA: TGTGCCAGTAGTATAGAGGGAGCGGGGGCGATCGGGGAGCTGTTTTTT.

The V call is TRBV25-1, the J call TRBJ2-6; no clear D gene. CDR3 length: 13 amino acids. The V end lost 6 bases, the J end lost 5 bases, and 8 bases lay between the germline ends. Germline V gene sequence: CDR1 MGHDK, CDR2 SYGVNS. The CDR3 DNA sequence: TGTGCCAGCAGCGACTCCTGGGCCAACGTCCTGACTTTC. Translation: CASSDSWANVLTF.

The chain employs TRBV28 and TRBJ1-3; 8 bases align to TRBD1. The V gene end was trimmed by 6 bases and the J gene end by 2 bases; junction bases not matched to a gene: 9. CDR3 length: 16 amino acids. In germline, CDR1 is MDHEN, CDR2 SYDVKM. Here the CDR3 DNA reads TGTGCCAGCAGACGCAATCCGGGACAGGCTGGAAACACCATATATTTT. Amino acids: CASRRNPGQAGNTIYF.